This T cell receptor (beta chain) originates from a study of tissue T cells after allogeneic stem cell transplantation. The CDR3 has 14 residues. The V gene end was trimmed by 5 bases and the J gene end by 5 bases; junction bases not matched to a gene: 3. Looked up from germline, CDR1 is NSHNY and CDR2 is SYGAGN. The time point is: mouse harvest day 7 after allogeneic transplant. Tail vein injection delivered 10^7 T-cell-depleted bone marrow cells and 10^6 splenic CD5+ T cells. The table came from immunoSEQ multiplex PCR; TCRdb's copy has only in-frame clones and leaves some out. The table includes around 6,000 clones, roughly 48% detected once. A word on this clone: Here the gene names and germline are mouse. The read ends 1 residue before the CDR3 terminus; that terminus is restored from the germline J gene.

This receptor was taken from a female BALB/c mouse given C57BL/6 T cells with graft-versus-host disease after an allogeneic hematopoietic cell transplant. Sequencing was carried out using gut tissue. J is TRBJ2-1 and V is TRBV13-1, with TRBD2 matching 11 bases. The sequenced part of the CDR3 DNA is TGTGCCAGCAGCCCACTGGGGGGGCATGCTGAGCAGTTC. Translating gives CASSPLGGHAEQF. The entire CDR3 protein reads CASSPLGGHAEQFF.